A selection of T cell receptor beta chains follows, all from one sample in a study of blood T cell repertoires in COVID-19. TCRdb's table, derived via immunoSEQ multiplex PCR, lists solely in-frame clones and lacks some. The repertoire has 40,000 to 50,000 clones, nearly 90% of them found once; the top ten carry 6.2%. The sample comprised peripheral blood. The receptors originated from a human donor in a cohort sampled during active COVID-19. CDR3s leave out the opening cysteine and the closing phenylalanine or tryptophan.

v_call	j_call	cdr3_aa
TRBV11-2	TRBJ1-4	ASSYYGTGDEKLF
TRBV5-6	TRBJ1-4	ASSLEQGSTNEKLF
TRBV21-1	TRBJ1-2	ASSKARDSARGYT
TRBV30	TRBJ1-6	AWSVQGRLNSPLH
TRBV5-8	TRBJ1-2	ASSFGQGYGYT
TRBV27	TRBJ2-5	ASSLSQVLRETQY
TRBV11-2	TRBJ2-7	ASSPGTGFQQY
TRBV5-1	TRBJ2-1	ASTEIEGASGNEQF
TRBV2	TRBJ2-7	ASSPQGAGEQY
TRBV7-9	TRBJ2-7	ASSQQRGALD
TRBV12-3/TRBV12-4	TRBJ2-1	ATLRDSEQF
TRBV2	TRBJ2-1	ASGGGGLNEQF
TRBV30	TRBJ2-1	AWSVASYNEQF
TRBV6-2/TRBV6-3	TRBJ1-5	ASSYSAALWQPQH
TRBV19	TRBJ1-5	ASRVLEGYQPQH
TRBV10-1	TRBJ2-3	ASSEGAGGPPDTQY
TRBV11-2	TRBJ1-5	ASSLGGFNQPQH